Following are 21 T cell receptor beta chains from one sample sequenced in a study of metastatic and nonmetastatic thyroid tumors. Each patient came to thyroid surgery without any prior treatment (of any kind). TCRdb re-called clones from the PCR reads using MiXCR. The sample holds roughly 63,000 clones, 15% to 20% seen once. Sequencing was carried out using blood. Receptors originate from a male donor with papillary thyroid cancer or a benign thyroid nodule (not recorded which). Some clones in this sample may be carry-over from other donors' samples.

This clone was detected a few times. V is TRBV12-3 or TRBV12-4 and J is TRBJ1-5; D unclear. The CDR3 totals 13 residues. DNA of the CDR3: TGTGAAACCACCCAAGGGCCTAATCAGCCCCAGCATTTT. Protein sequence: CETTQGPNQPQHF.

The DNA for the CDR3 is TGCGCCAGCAGCCAAGACCCCACGAGCCCATGGGAAGCTTTCTTT. Its translation is CASSQDPTSPWEAFF. This chain links TRBV4-1 with TRBJ1-1; no clear D gene. The CDR3 length is 15 residues. V dropped 0 bases and J dropped 8 bases, with 16 bases sitting between them. CDR1 and CDR2 from the germline V gene are MGHRA and YSYEKL.

About this clone: This may arise from a read error, as a much more abundant clone is one base away. The chain combines TRBV29-1 with TRBJ2-5, with D unresolved. This CDR3 is built from 13 residues. The ends were cut back, 2 bases at V and 3 bases at J, with 10 bases in the middle. Germline V gene lookup returns CDR1 SQVTM and CDR2 ANQGSEA. The CDR3 loop is CSVELLSKETQYF. DNA for the CDR3: TGCAGCGTTGAATTGTTGAGTAAAGAGACCCAGTACTTC.

This clone was detected ten times or more. The chain uses TRBV11-1 and TRBJ1-1; no clear D gene. CDR3 length: 15 residues. The V gene lost 1 base and the J gene lost 1 base, with 10 bases spanning the gap. Germline V gene sequence: CDR1 SGHAT, CDR2 FQDESV (reference sequence). The CDR3 DNA follows: TGTGCCAGCAGCTTAGGGTACAGAGGGAACACTGAAGCTTTCTTT. Translated: CASSLGYRGNTEAFF.

In this sample, this clone turned up many times. The chain links TRBV5-6 to TRBJ1-1, with D tentatively TRBD1 (5 bases). CDR1 is SGHDT and CDR2 is YYEEEE in the germline V gene. V was trimmed by 0 bases and J by 1 base, leaving 19 bases between them. The CDR3 is made up of 18 amino acids. CDR3 protein: CASSLDVTGVFKNTEAFF. Written as DNA, the CDR3 is TGTGCCAGCAGCTTGGATGTCACGGGGGTATTTAAGAACACTGAAGCTTTCTTT.

This clone was picked up many times. The chain links TRBV19 to TRBJ1-5, with D uncertain. Between the trimmed V and J ends, which lost 4 bases and 6 bases, there was a span of 13 bases. Germline assignment: CDR1 LNHDA and CDR2 SQIVND (reference sequence). CDR3 length equals 14 residues. The CDR3 DNA reads as TGTGCCAGTAGTACAGACCACTATGGTCAGCCCCAGCATTTT. It yields the protein CASSTDHYGQPQHF. The full variable domain, in which reference TRBV19 and TRBJ1-5 provide the parts outside the CDR3, is DGGITQSPKYLFRKEGQNVTLSCEQNLNHDAMYWYRQDPGQGLRLIYYSQIVNDFQKGDIAEGYSVSREKKESFPLTVTSAQKNPTAFYLCASSTDHYGQPQHFGDGTRLSIL.

This clone was recorded many times. The chain employs TRBV12-3 or TRBV12-4 and TRBJ1-2, with D possibly TRBD1 on 5 matching bases. V was cut by 1 base and J by 3 bases, with 12 bases left in between. The CDR3 covers 15 residues. CDR3 nucleotides: TGTGCCAGCAGTTTAGGTGGGGCGCATCACTATGGCTACACCTTC. It encodes CASSLGGAHHYGYTF.

The chain has TRBV3-1 and TRBJ2-1; 8 bases fit TRBD2. This CDR3 contains 17 residues. V gave up 3 bases and J gave up 1 base; unmatched junction bases: 8. Germline CDR1 and CDR2: LGHDT and YNNKEL (reference sequence). CDR3 bases: TGTGCCAGCAGCCAGGGGACTAGAGGGCCATCCTACAATGAGCAGTTCTTC. Encoded protein: CASSQGTRGPSYNEQFF.

The table lists this clone with many counts. The V and J genes are TRBV6-1 and TRBJ2-6, with D perhaps matching TRBD1 (6 bases). CDR3 length: 15 residues. Trimming shortened V by 5 bases and J by 0 bases, and 8 bases separated the two germline ends. Germline CDR1 is MNHNS and CDR2 is SASEGT. The chain's CDR3 is CASSSGASGANVLTF. The CDR3 DNA follows: TGTGCCAGCAGTTCAGGGGCCTCTGGGGCCAACGTCCTGACTTTC.

This clone was detected ten times or more. The chain is built from TRBV5-1 and TRBJ2-2; 10 bases are a match to TRBD2. CDR1 SGHRS and CDR2 YFSETQ come from the germline V gene. V lost 4 bases to trimming and J lost 4 bases; unmatched junction nucleotides: 10. The CDR3 consists of 17 residues. The CDR3 loop is CASSPGASGSATGELFF. In nucleotides, the CDR3 is TGCGCCAGCAGCCCGGGGGCTAGCGGGAGCGCCACCGGGGAGCTGTTTTTT.

In this sample, this clone turned up many times. J is TRBJ2-1 and V is TRBV3-1, with TRBD1 matching 7 bases. CDR1 is LGHDT, CDR2 YNNKEL, per germline (reference sequence). The CDR3 is 14 amino acids. The ends lost 4 bases at V and 5 bases at J; junction bases unmatched: 5. The CDR3 DNA is TGTGCCAGCAGCCCCCGGGACAGTCACAATGAGCAGTTCTTC. This gives the protein CASSPRDSHNEQFF.

At least ten counts were recorded for this clone. The rearrangement joins TRBV19 to TRBJ2-3; the D gene is possibly TRBD1 (7 bases). Germline V gives CDR1 LNHDA, CDR2 SQIVND (reference sequence). This CDR3 has 14 residues. V shed 6 bases and J shed 4 bases, with 14 bases lying between them. The CDR3 region has the DNA TGTGCCAGTAGCCCAGGGGGGACATCAGATACGCAGTATTTT. Protein: CASSPGGTSDTQYF.

This clone was seen repeatedly, ten times or more. The DNA for the CDR3 is TGTGCCAGCAGCGTAGCGGGACAAGTTAATGAAAAACTGTTTTTT. Encoded protein: CASSVAGQVNEKLFF. This rearrangement joins TRBV9 to TRBJ1-4; D might be TRBD1 (6 bases). The V and J ends lost 0 bases and 4 bases respectively, with 10 bases between them. Germline-derived CDR1 and CDR2 are SGDLS and YYNGEE. The CDR3 loop spans 15 amino acids.

Concerning this clone: Possible read error: a much larger clone is one base away. The chain carries TRBV9 and TRBJ1-1; D gene ambiguous. CDR1 and CDR2 from the germline V gene are SGDLS and YYNGEE. This CDR3 has 15 residues. The CDR3 spells CANSGPAGPGAEAFF. For the CDR3, the DNA is TGTGCCAACAGCGGACCCGCAGGCCCCGGGGCTGAAGCTTTCTTT.

This clone was found many times. The chain has TRBV6-6 and TRBJ2-1; D is uncertain. The germline V gene encodes CDR1 MNHNY and CDR2 SVGAGI (reference sequence). Between the trimmed V and J ends, which lost 0 bases and 0 bases, there was a span of 9 bases. The length of the CDR3 is 16 residues. The CDR3 is CASSYSNYLSYNEQFF. The CDR3 DNA sequence: TGTGCCAGCAGTTACTCGAACTACCTCTCCTACAATGAGCAGTTCTTC.

This clone was found many times. This sample includes further DNA sequences coding for the same CDR3. The chain carries TRBV27 and TRBJ2-3; tentative D call: TRBD2 (5 bases). CDR3 size: 14 residues. Germline V CDR1 and CDR2: MNHEY, SMNVEV (reference sequence). With 2 bases removed from V and 3 bases from J, the gap between germline ends came to 9 bases. CDR3 in DNA: TGTGCCAGCAGTTTAGTTAGAGGGACAGATACGCAGTATTTT. Translated, it gives CASSLVRGTDTQYF.

In regard to this clone: This sequence may be a read error, since a much larger clone differs from it by one base. In the same sample, other DNA sequences code for this CDR3. V and J are TRBV5-4 and TRBJ2-7, with 7 nucleotides matching TRBD2. The CDR3 extends over 15 amino acids. Germline lookup yields CDR1 SGHNT and CDR2 YYREEE (reference sequence). CDR3 sequence reads: CASSLGEGNGYEQYF. DNA of the CDR3: TGTGCCAGCAGTTTGGGGGAGGGGAATGGCTACGAGCAGTACTTC.

This clone is termed medium-sized. The V and J genes are TRBV6-1 and TRBJ1-5; TRBD1 matches 7 bases. The J segment lost 4 bases and the V segment lost 4 bases, leaving 4 bases of the junction unmatched. The germline CDR1 and CDR2 sequences are MNHNS and SASEGT. The CDR3 totals 14 residues. The CDR3 protein is CASSGGTENQPQHF. For the CDR3, the DNA is TGTGCCAGCAGTGGGGGGACAGAGAATCAGCCCCAGCATTTT.

This clone was observed a handful of times. The junction differs from germline at one of its ends, possibly a read error. The V gene is TRBV6-1, the J gene TRBJ1-5; no firm D call. Germline V gene sequence: CDR1 MNHNS, CDR2 SASEGT. The CDR3 is 15 residues long. CDR3 amino acids: CASSEEEGGNQPHHF. In DNA form, the CDR3 reads TGTGCCAGCAGTGAAGAGGAGGGAGGCAATCAGCCCCATCATTTT.

This clone was picked up many times. The CDR3: CASSQDGGKGYNEQFF. CDR3 sequence (DNA): TGTGCCAGCAGCCAAGACGGCGGGAAGGGTTACAATGAGCAGTTCTTC. The chain joins TRBV4-2 to TRBJ2-1; D possibly corresponds to TRBD2 (6 bases). Germline V gene data show CDR1 as LGHNA and CDR2 as YNFKEQ. The V end was cut by 0 bases, the J end by 4 bases, with 13 bases between. The CDR3 sequence is 16 residues long.

This chain links TRBV11-1 with TRBJ2-3; TRBD2 aligns across 9 bases. Unmatched junction bases numbered 7, after V lost 5 bases and J lost 4 bases. There are 15 residues in the CDR3. The germline V gene encodes CDR1 SGHAT and CDR2 FQDESV (reference sequence). DNA of the CDR3: TGTGCCAGCAGCCCCTTAGCGGGAGTGGCAGATACGCAGTATTTT. The encoded protein is CASSPLAGVADTQYF.